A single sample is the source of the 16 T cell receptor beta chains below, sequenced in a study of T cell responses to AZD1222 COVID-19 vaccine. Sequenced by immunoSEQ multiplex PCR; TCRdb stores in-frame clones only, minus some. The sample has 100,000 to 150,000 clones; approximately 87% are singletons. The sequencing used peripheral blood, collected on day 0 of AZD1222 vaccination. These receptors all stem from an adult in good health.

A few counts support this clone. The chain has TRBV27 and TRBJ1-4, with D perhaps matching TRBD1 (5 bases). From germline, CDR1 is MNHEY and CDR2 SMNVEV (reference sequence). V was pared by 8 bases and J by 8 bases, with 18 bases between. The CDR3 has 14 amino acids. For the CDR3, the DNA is TGTGCCAGCCGAAGACTGGGGGATAAGGAAAAACTGTTTTTT. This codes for CASRRLGDKEKLFF. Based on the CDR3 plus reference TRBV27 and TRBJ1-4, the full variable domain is EAQVTQNPRYLITVTGKKLTVTCSQNMNHEYMSWYRQDPGLGLRQIYYSMNVEVTDKGDVPEGYKVSRKEKRNFPLILESPSPNQTSLYFCASRRLGDKEKLFFGSGTQLSVL.

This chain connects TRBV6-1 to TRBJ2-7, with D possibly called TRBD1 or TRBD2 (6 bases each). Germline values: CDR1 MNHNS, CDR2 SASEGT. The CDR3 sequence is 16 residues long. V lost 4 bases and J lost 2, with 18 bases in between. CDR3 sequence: CASSAGAGGRTYEQYF. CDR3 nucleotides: TGTGCCAGCAGTGCGGGGGCAGGAGGGAGGACCTACGAGCAGTACTTC.

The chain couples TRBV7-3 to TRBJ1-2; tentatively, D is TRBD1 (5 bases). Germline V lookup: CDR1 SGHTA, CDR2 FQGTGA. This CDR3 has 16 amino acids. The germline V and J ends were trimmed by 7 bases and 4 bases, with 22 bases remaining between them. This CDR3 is CASTIKSQGGSYGYTF. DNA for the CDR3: TGTGCCAGCACCATTAAATCTCAGGGTGGGAGCTATGGCTACACCTTC.

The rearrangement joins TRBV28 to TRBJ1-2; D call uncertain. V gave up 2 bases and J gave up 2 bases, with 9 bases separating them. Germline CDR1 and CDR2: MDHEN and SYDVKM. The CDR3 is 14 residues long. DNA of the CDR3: TGTGCCAGCAGTTTAGCCGGGCCAAACTATGGCTACACCTTC. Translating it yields CASSLAGPNYGYTF.

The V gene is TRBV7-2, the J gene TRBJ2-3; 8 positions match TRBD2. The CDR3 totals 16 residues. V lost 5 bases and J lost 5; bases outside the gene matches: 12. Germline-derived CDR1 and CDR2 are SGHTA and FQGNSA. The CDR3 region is CASSPGRRGDRDTQYF. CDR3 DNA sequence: TGTGCCAGCAGCCCCGGAAGGCGGGGGGATCGAGATACGCAGTATTTT.

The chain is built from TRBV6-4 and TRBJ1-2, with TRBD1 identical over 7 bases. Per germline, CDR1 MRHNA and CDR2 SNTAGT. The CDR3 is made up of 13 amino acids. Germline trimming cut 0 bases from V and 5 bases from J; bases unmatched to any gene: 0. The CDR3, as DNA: TGTGCCAGCAGTGACTCGACAGGGTATGGCTACACCTTC. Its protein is CASSDSTGYGYTF.

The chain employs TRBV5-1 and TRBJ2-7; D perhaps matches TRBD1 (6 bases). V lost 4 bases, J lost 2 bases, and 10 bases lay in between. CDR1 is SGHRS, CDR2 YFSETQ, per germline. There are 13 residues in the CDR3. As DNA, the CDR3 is TGCGCCAGCAGCACGGGACAACCCTACGAGCAGTACTTC. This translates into CASSTGQPYEQYF.

DNA for the CDR3: TGTGCCAGCAGTTCCGCTAGCGGGGGGACTCAAGAGACCCAGTACTTC. Its translation is CASSSASGGTQETQYF. The chain recombines TRBV27 with TRBJ2-5; 11 positions match TRBD2. This CDR3 region has 16 residues. Germline lookup yields CDR1 MNHEY and CDR2 SMNVEV (reference sequence). Trimming cost V 4 bases and J 2 bases; bases outside gene matches: 6.

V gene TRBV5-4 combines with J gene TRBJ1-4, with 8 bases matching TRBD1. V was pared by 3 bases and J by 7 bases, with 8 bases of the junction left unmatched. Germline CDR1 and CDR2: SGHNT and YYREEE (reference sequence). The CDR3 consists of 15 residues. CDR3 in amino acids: CASSSQDRDSEKLFF. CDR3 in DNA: TGTGCCAGCAGCTCTCAGGACAGGGACAGTGAAAAACTGTTTTTT.

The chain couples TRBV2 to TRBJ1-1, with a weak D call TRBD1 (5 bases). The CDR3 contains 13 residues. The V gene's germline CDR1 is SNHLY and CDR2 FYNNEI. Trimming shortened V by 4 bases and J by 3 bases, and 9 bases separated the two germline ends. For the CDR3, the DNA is TGTGCCAGCAGTGGGGACGTGGACACTGAAGCTTTCTTT. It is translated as CASSGDVDTEAFF.

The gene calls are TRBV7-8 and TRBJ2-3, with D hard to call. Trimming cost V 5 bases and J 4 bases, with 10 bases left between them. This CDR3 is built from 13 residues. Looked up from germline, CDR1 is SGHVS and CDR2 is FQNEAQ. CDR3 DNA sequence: TGTGCCAGCAGCCCGTCCCCCCCAGATACGCAGTATTTT. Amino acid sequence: CASSPSPPDTQYF.

The CDR3 DNA reads TGTGCCATCAGTCCGGCGGGGGTCACCGGGGAGCTGTTTTTT. Protein sequence: CAISPAGVTGELFF. The gene calls are TRBV10-3 and TRBJ2-2; 7 nucleotides line up with TRBD2. This CDR3 is 14 amino acids long. The germline CDR1 and CDR2 sequences are ENHRY and SYGVKD. V lost 5 bases, J lost 4 bases, and 4 bases stayed unmatched.

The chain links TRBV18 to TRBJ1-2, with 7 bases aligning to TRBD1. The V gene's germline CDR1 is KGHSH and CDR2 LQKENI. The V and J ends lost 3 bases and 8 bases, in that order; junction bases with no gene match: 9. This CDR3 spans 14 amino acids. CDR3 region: CASSPEQGRSGYTF. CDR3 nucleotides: TGTGCCAGCTCACCTGAACAGGGGAGGTCGGGCTACACCTTC.

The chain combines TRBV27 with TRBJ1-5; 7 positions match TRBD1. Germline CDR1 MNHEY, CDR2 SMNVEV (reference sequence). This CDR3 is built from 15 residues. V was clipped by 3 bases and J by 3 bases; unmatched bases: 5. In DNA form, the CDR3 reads TGTGCCAGCAGTTTGTTGGGACAGCCCAATCAGCCCCAGCATTTT. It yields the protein CASSLLGQPNQPQHF.

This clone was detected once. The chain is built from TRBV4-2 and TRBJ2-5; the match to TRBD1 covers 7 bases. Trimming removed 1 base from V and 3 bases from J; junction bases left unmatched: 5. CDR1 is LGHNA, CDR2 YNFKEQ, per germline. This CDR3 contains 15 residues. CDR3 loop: CASSQVRDRKETQYF. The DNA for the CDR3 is TGTGCCAGCAGCCAAGTACGGGACAGAAAAGAGACCCAGTACTTC.

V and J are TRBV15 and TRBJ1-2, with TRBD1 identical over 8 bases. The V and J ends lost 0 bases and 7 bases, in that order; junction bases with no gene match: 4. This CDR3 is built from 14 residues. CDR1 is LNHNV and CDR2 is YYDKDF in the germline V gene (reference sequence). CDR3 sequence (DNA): TGTGCCACCAGCAGAGACCGGACAGGGAGTGGCTACACCTTC. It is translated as CATSRDRTGSGYTF.